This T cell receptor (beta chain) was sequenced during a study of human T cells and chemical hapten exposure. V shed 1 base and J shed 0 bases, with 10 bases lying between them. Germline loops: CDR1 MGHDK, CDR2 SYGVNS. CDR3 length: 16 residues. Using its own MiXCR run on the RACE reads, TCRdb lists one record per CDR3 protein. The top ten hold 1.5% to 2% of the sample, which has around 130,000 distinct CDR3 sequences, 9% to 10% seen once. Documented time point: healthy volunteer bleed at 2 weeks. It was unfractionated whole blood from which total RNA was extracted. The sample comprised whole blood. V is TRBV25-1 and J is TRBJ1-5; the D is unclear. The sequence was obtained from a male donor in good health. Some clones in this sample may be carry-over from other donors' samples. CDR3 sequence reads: CASSESNWYSNQPQHF. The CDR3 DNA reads TGTGCCAGCAGTGAATCTAACTGGTATAGCAATCAGCCCCAGCATTTT.